This entry concerns a single TCR beta chain. Antigen specificity is unknown. This sample stems from a study of T cell repertoires in cytomegalovirus infection. Study conclusions and caveats: The response measured ex vivo was dominated by TCR beta clonotypes (HLA-C-restricted and CMV-specific).

V dropped 6 bases and J dropped 4; count of bases not matched to a gene: 11. Germline loops: CDR1 MNHEY, CDR2 SMNVEV (reference sequence). The CDR3 totals 17 residues. TCRdb fed the reads into MiXCR, producing one record per CDR3 protein. The table has around 450,000 distinct CDR3 sequences, approximately 31% seen once; the top ten hold approximately 14%. Sample: PBMCs. The receptor was isolated from a human donor in good health (CMV status not recorded). Some clones in this sample may be carry-over from other donors' samples. This chain links TRBV27 with TRBJ2-3; 12 bases match TRBD1. The chain's CDR3 is CASSAWRGQGAADTQYF. In nucleotides, the CDR3 is TGTGCCAGCAGCGCATGGAGGGGACAGGGGGCGGCAGATACGCAGTATTTT.